This TCR beta chain comes out of a study of cytomegalovirus exposure and HLA in healthy donors. Findings of the study overall: Rarity held for most TCR sequences, but there were some public TCRs that occurred in many donors. Prediction of most subjects' HLA-A and HLA-B alleles by TCR beta sequences was reportedly accurate. HLA restriction was apparent for most CMV-associated TCR beta chains in a later analysis.

As concerns this clone: What it binds is unknown.

This CDR3 is 15 amino acids long. Trimming shortened V by 0 bases and J by 2 bases, and 8 bases separated the two germline ends. The germline gives CDR1 MGHRA, CDR2 YSYEKL. PCR employed 60 Vbeta and 13 Jbeta primers. Measured with immunoSEQ multiplex PCR; TCRdb has only the in-frame clones, and not every one. The sample includes approximately 37,000 clones, 74% seen only once; the top ten take roughly 6%. Each donor was nominally healthy when sampled (though unrecorded immune exposures were likely). This receptor was obtained from a young man in good health and CMV-seronegative. The J gene is TRBJ2-4, the V gene TRBV4-1, with D perhaps TRBD2 (5 bases). Sequenced sample: PBMCs. CDR3: CASSQDVGTKNIQYF. The CDR3 coding sequence is TGCGCCAGCAGCCAAGATGTCGGGACCAAAAACATTCAGTACTTC.